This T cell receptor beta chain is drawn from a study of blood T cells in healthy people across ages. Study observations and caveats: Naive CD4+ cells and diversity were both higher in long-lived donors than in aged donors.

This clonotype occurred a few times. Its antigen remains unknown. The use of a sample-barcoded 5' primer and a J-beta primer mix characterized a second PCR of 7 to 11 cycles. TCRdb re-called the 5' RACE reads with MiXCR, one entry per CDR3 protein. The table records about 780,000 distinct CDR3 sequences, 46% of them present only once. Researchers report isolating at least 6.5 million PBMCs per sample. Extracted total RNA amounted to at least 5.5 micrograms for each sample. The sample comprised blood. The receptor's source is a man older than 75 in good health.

The CDR3 loop reads CSARRGSGTYEQYF. DNA of the CDR3: TGCAGTGCCAGACGGGGGAGCGGAACCTACGAGCAGTACTTC. This rearrangement joins TRBV20-1 to TRBJ2-7; possible D gene TRBD2, 6 bases. Trimming removed 6 bases from V and 2 bases from J, with 17 bases in between. This CDR3 is 14 amino acids long. From germline, CDR1 is DFQATT and CDR2 SNEGSKA (reference sequence).